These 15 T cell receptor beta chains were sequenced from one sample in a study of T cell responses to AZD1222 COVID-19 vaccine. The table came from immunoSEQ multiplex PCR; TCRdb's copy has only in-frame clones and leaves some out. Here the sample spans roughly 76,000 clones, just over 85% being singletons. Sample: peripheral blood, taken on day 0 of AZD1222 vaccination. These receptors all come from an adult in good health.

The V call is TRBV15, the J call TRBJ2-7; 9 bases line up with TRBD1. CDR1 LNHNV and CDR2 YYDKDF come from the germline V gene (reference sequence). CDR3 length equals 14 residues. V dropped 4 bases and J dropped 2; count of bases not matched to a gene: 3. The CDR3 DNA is TGTGCCACCAGCAAGGACAGGGGAGCCTACGAGCAGTACTTC. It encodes CATSKDRGAYEQYF.

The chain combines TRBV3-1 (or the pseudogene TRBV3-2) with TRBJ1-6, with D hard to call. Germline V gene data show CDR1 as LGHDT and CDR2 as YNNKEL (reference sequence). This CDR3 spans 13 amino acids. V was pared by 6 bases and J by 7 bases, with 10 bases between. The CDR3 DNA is TGTGCCAGCAGGATGGGCGAGAATTCACCCCTCCACTTT. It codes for CASRMGENSPLHF.

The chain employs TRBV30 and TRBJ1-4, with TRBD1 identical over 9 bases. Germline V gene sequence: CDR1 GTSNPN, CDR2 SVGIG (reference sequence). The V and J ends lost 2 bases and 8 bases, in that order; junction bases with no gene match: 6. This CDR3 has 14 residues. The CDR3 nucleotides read TGTGCCTGGAGTCCACAGGGGGCTCGGGAAAAACTGTTTTTT. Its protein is CAWSPQGAREKLFF.

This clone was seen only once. The CDR3 sequence: CASSFDSPDEQFF. DNA of the CDR3: TGTGCCAGCAGCTTTGATTCCCCCGATGAGCAGTTCTTC. This chain uses TRBV7-2 with TRBJ2-1; no clear D gene. Germline lookup yields CDR1 SGHTA and CDR2 FQGNSA. Between the trimmed V and J ends, which lost 3 bases and 8 bases, there was a span of 11 bases. CDR3 size: 13 residues.

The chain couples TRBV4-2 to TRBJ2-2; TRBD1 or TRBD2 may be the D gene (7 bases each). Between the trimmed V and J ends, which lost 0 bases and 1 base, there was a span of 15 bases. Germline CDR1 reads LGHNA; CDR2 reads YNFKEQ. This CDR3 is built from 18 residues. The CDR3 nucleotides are TGTGCCAGCAGCCAAGATCAAGGGGGCGGGAGGAACACCGGGGAGCTGTTTTTT. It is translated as CASSQDQGGGRNTGELFF.

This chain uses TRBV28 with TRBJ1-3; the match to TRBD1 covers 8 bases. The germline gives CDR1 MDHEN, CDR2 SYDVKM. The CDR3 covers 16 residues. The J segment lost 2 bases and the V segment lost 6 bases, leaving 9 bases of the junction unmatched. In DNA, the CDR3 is TGTGCCAGCAGGCCTCGACAGGGGAAGGCTGGAAACACCATATATTTT. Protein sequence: CASRPRQGKAGNTIYF.

Written as DNA, the CDR3 is TGTGCCAGCAGCTTGGACAGATTATCACCCCTCCACTTT. Its translation is CASSLDRLSPLHF. V is TRBV6-4 and J is TRBJ1-6; possible D gene TRBD1, 6 bases. CDR3 length: 13 residues. Germline V gives CDR1 MRHNA, CDR2 SNTAGT. Trimming shortened V by 6 bases and J by 10 bases, and 13 bases separated the two germline ends.

CDR3 in amino acids: CASSPSGGANTGELFF. In DNA form, the CDR3 reads TGTGCCAGCTCACCATCCGGCGGAGCGAACACCGGGGAGCTGTTTTTT. The genes are TRBV18 and TRBJ2-2; no definite D call. The CDR3 consists of 16 residues. Per the germline V gene, CDR1 is KGHSH and CDR2 is LQKENI. With 2 bases removed from V and 0 bases from J, the gap between germline ends came to 10 bases.

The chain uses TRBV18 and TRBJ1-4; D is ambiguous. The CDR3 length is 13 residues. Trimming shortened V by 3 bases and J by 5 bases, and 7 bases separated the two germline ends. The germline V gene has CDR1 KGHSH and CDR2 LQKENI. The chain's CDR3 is CASSPQENEKLFF. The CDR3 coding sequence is TGTGCCAGCTCACCCCAGGAGAATGAAAAACTGTTTTTT.

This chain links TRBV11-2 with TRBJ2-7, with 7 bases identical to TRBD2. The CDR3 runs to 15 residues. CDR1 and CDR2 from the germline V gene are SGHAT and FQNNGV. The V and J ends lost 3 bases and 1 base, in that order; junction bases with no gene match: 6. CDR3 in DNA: TGTGCCAGCAGCTTCCCTAGGCGGGAGTCCTACGAGCAGTACTTC. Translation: CASSFPRRESYEQYF.

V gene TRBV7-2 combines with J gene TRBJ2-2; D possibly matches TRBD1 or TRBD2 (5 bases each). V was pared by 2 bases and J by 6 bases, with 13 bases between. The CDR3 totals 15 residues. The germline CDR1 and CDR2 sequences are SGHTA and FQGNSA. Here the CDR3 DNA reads TGTGCCAGCAGCTTATACGGGACCGACGCCGGGGAGCTGTTTTTT. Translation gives CASSLYGTDAGELFF.

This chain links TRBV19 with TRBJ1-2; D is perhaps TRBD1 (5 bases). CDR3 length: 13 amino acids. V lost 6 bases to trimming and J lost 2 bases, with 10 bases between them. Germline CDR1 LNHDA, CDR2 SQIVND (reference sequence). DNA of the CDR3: TGTGCCAGTAGGGGGCTCGACAACTATGGCTACACCTTC. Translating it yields CASRGLDNYGYTF.

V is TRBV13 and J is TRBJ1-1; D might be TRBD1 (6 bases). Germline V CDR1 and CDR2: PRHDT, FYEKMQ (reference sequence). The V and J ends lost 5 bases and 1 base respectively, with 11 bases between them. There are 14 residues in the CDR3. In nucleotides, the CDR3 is TGTGCCAGCAGCACGGGACACGGGAACACTGAAGCTTTCTTT. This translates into CASSTGHGNTEAFF.

CDR3 in DNA: TGTGCCAGCAGTTACTCGATGGCGGGGACTGAAGCTTTCTTT. This codes for CASSYSMAGTEAFF. The chain employs TRBV6-6 and TRBJ1-1, with D hard to call. V was trimmed by 0 bases and J by 5 bases, leaving 10 bases between them. In germline, CDR1 is MNHNY, CDR2 SVGAGI (reference sequence). The CDR3 is 14 residues long.

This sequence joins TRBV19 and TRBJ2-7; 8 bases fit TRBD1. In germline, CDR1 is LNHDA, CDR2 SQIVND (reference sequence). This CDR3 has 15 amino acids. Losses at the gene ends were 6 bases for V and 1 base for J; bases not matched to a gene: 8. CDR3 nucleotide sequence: TGTGCCAGTAGGCCCGGGACAGGTTATTCCTACGAGCAGTACTTC. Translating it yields CASRPGTGYSYEQYF.